These 7 T cell receptor beta chains originate from one sample sequenced in a study of T-cell reconstitution after alpha-beta-depleted transplantation in children. Unique molecular identifiers were incorporated when the TCRbeta library was constructed. TCRdb analysed the PCR reads with MiXCR anew, one entry per CDR3 protein. The table records some 200,000 distinct CDR3 sequences, roughly 6.3% of them present only once. Sequenced here: PBMCs, sampled before TCRalphabeta/CD19-depleted stem cell transplant. The receptors come from a girl under two years old with combined immunodeficiency, due to receive a stem cell transplant.

This clonotype turned up a few times. The chain is built from TRBV12-3 or TRBV12-4 and TRBJ2-3, with a weak D call TRBD2 (6 bases). V shed 1 base and J shed 10 bases, with 12 bases lying between them. This CDR3 contains 13 residues. The CDR3 protein is CASSLGLLAPQYF. CDR3 nucleotide sequence: TGTGCCAGCAGTTTAGGTCTACTAGCCCCGCAGTATTTT.

This clonotype has ten or more counts. V is TRBV9 and J is TRBJ2-1; D is unresolved. With 0 bases removed from V and 8 bases from J, the gap between germline ends came to 6 bases. This CDR3 is 12 amino acids long. Germline assignment: CDR1 SGDLS and CDR2 YYNGEE. The CDR3 is CASSVEGYEQFF. CDR3 DNA sequence: TGTGCCAGCAGCGTAGAGGGTTATGAGCAGTTCTTC.

The V gene is TRBV7-6, the J gene TRBJ1-2; 8 nucleotides match TRBD1. Trimming took 2 bases from V and 4 from J; bases not matched to a gene: 3. Germline values: CDR1 SGHVS, CDR2 FNYEAQ. This CDR3 contains 14 residues. The CDR3 region is CASSLSGGLYGYTF. In DNA, the CDR3 is TGTGCCAGCAGCTTATCAGGGGGCCTCTATGGCTACACCTTC.

This clonotype was counted at least ten times. The chain employs TRBV20-1 and TRBJ2-7; TRBD2 matches at 7 bases. This CDR3 has 13 amino acids. J lost 4 bases, V lost 1 base, and 4 bases had no gene match. The V gene's germline CDR1 is DFQATT and CDR2 SNEGSKA (reference sequence). The DNA of the CDR3 is TGCAGTGCTAGAGGGACTAGTTGGTACGAGCAGTACTTC. Its translation is CSARGTSWYEQYF.

The genes are TRBV15 and TRBJ2-1; 9 bases are shared with TRBD2. The germline V gene has CDR1 LNHNV and CDR2 YYDKDF (reference sequence). This CDR3 region has 17 residues. Trimming at V came to 5 bases and at J to 6 bases, leaving 14 bases not matched to a gene. DNA of the CDR3: TGTGCCACCAGCCGCTTCGCGTCGGGACTAGCTAGCAATGAGCAGTTCTTC. Amino acids: CATSRFASGLASNEQFF.

A few counts support this clonotype. The chain joins TRBV20-1 to TRBJ2-1; 13 bases are a match to TRBD2. The CDR3 length is 17 residues. The V gene's germline CDR1 is DFQATT and CDR2 SNEGSKA (reference sequence). Trimming removed 7 bases from V and 0 bases from J; junction bases left unmatched: 9. This CDR3 reads CSVPGLAGLSSYNEQFF. The CDR3 bases are TGCAGTGTGCCGGGACTAGCGGGACTTTCCTCCTACAATGAGCAGTTCTTC.

This clonotype was counted between two and nine times. This chain joins TRBV7-2 and TRBJ1-2; no firm D call. Germline V gene sequence: CDR1 SGHTA, CDR2 FQGNSA. This CDR3 contains 12 residues. The V end was cut by 6 bases, the J end by 4 bases, with 9 bases between. The CDR3 here is CASSPDIYGYTF. CDR3 sequence (DNA): TGTGCCAGCAGTCCCGACATCTATGGCTACACCTTC.